This T cell receptor (beta chain) was captured by sequencing in a study of human T cells and chemical hapten exposure. Study at large: Donors were sensitized with 2% DPC on the upper inner arm. Per-sample TCR yields varied mainly from small pooled library volume differences. The cohort included alopecia areata under or over 50% scalp, totalis and universalis.

Regarding the study as a whole: Unchanged with DPC sensitization were TCRs above 1 in 1000 frequency.

TCRdb reanalysed the RACE reads using MiXCR and keeps one entry per CDR3 protein. Of about 120,000 distinct CDR3 sequences listed, about 11% are singletons. Time point of the sample: patch test 3, about 24 weeks after DPC sensitization. Treatment here: therapeutic diphenylcyclopropenone sensitization with weekly scalp DPC. This clonotype was detected a few times. The antigen remains undetermined. The trim removed 8 bases at V and 0 bases at J, leaving 6 bases unmatched. Germline V gene sequence: CDR1 SNHLY, CDR2 FYNNEI. The CDR3 extends over 15 amino acids. The sequence was collected from a woman in her 50s with alopecia areata. Some clones in this sample may be carry-over from other donors' samples. The chain joins TRBV2 to TRBJ2-3; TRBD1 matches at 9 bases. The sample consisted of whole blood, taken in connection with sensitization to the hapten diphenylcyclopropenone (DPC). CDR3 protein: CASGKGQGSTDTQYF. The CDR3 DNA reads as TGTGCCAGCGGGAAGGGACAGGGAAGCACAGATACGCAGTATTTT.